What follows are 30 T cell receptor beta chains derived from one specimen sequenced in a study of PD-L1 blockade in urothelial cancer. The method was immunoSEQ multiplex PCR; TCRdb's version includes in-frame clones alone and lacks a portion of them. The sample gives tens of thousands of clones, around 84% of which show up once; about 4.5% is in the top ten. The starting material was PBMCs, obtained around atezolizumab (anti-PD-L1) treatment. Every receptor here comes from a man aged 65 to 79 with urothelial cancer.

In its sample, this clone was seen a few times. The chain combines TRBV15 with TRBJ1-1, with D uncertain. Germline V gene data show CDR1 as LNHNV and CDR2 as YYDKDF (reference sequence). The V end was cut by 4 bases, the J end by 1 base, with 10 bases between. This CDR3 has 14 residues. CDR3 bases: TGTGCCACCAGCACAGATCGACAGAACACTGAAGCTTTCTTT. Translation: CATSTDRQNTEAFF.

This sequence joins TRBV6-5 and TRBJ1-2, with D unresolved. V shed 11 bases and J shed 0 bases, with 10 bases lying between them. The CDR3 has 12 amino acids. The germline gives CDR1 MNHEY, CDR2 SVGAGI. The CDR3 loop is CAARDSNYGYTF. CDR3 DNA sequence: TGTGCCGCCCGTGACTCTAACTATGGCTACACCTTC.

In DNA form, the CDR3 reads TGTGCCAGCAGCGTGCCGAGGCATGAGCAGTTCTTC. Translation: CASSVPRHEQFF. The chain combines TRBV9 with TRBJ2-1; no definite D call. V lost 2 bases, J lost 8 bases, and 8 bases lay in between. Germline CDR1 and CDR2: SGDLS and YYNGEE. The CDR3 covers 12 residues.

The J gene is TRBJ2-3, the V gene TRBV5-1; tentative D call: TRBD2 (6 bases). The CDR3 runs to 15 residues. CDR1 and CDR2 (germline): SGHRS, YFSETQ. V shed 2 bases and J shed 5 bases, with 15 bases lying between them. The DNA for the CDR3 is TGCGCCAGCAGCTTATTCTCCCCCGGGGGAGATACGCAGTATTTT. Translation gives CASSLFSPGGDTQYF.

The chain links TRBV5-6 to TRBJ2-1; 8 nucleotides match TRBD1. The germline V gene has CDR1 SGHDT and CDR2 YYEEEE. This CDR3 has 16 amino acids. Trimming at V came to 3 bases and at J to 1 base, leaving 6 bases not matched to a gene. CDR3 in amino acids: CASSSDRVASYNEQFF. The CDR3 bases are TGTGCCAGCAGCTCGGACAGGGTGGCATCCTACAATGAGCAGTTCTTC. Complete variable domain (other parts from reference TRBV5-6 and TRBJ2-1): DAGVTQSPTHLIKTRGQQVTLRCSPKSGHDTVSWYQQALGQGPQFIFQYYEEEERQRGNFPDRFSGHQFPNYSSELNVNALLLGDSALYLCASSSDRVASYNEQFFGPGTRLTVL.

The rearrangement links TRBV5-1 to TRBJ2-5; TRBD2 aligns across 9 bases. Germline CDR1 is SGHRS and CDR2 is YFSETQ. The CDR3 has 17 amino acids. Losses at the gene ends were 1 base for V and 5 bases for J; bases not matched to a gene: 12. The CDR3 reads CASSLFSVAGGSETQYF. Here the CDR3 DNA reads TGCGCCAGCAGCTTGTTTTCGGTGGCGGGAGGGTCGGAGACCCAGTACTTC.

This clone was observed a single time. V is TRBV5-1 and J is TRBJ2-3; D might be TRBD2 (7 bases). The V end was cut by 6 bases, the J end by 3 bases, with 20 bases between. The CDR3 is made up of 16 amino acids. Germline loops: CDR1 SGHRS, CDR2 YFSETQ. CDR3 coding DNA: TGCGCCAGCAAACCGAGGGGGGGACCTACTACAGATACGCAGTATTTT. Amino acids: CASKPRGGPTTDTQYF.

This sequence joins TRBV6-1 and TRBJ1-4; 9 nucleotides agree with TRBD1. Germline CDR1 MNHNS, CDR2 SASEGT. Trimming at V came to 6 bases and at J to 7 bases, leaving 6 bases not matched to a gene. The CDR3 is 14 residues long. CDR3 residues: CASSPGQGREKLFF. The DNA of the CDR3 is TGTGCCAGCAGCCCGGGACAGGGACGTGAAAAACTGTTTTTT.

The rearrangement links TRBV4-1 to TRBJ2-1; 13 bases align to TRBD2. This CDR3 has 18 amino acids. Germline V gene sequence: CDR1 MGHRA, CDR2 YSYEKL. Losses at the gene ends were 2 bases for V and 7 bases for J; bases not matched to a gene: 11. CDR3 in DNA: TGCGCCAGCAGCCAAAGGACACTAGCGGGAGGGCCGGGGAATGAGCAGTTCTTC. As protein: CASSQRTLAGGPGNEQFF.

Remarks on this clone: A read error may account for a junction end that differs from germline. The chain couples TRBV2 to TRBJ2-7, with D perhaps TRBD2 (6 bases). CDR3 length equals 13 residues. Per the germline V gene, CDR1 is SNHLY and CDR2 is FYNNEI. This CDR3 reads CASSEVWGGEQYF. CDR3 DNA: TGTGCCAGCAGCGAAGTCTGGGGAGGCGAGCAGTACTTC.

Only a few counts were recorded for this clone. The chain employs TRBV2 and TRBJ2-2, with a tentative D call TRBD2 (7 bases). In germline, CDR1 is SNHLY, CDR2 FYNNEI. The CDR3 covers 16 residues. Trimming cost V 4 bases and J 2 bases, with 14 bases left between them. The CDR3 DNA reads as TGTGCCAGCAGTGTATCGGGGGGCCGCAACACCGGGGAGCTGTTTTTT. It codes for CASSVSGGRNTGELFF.

The CDR3 DNA is TGTGCCGGGGGAGAATTGGGGAGCGGGCGACCCTCTTTCTTC. It yields the protein CAGGELGSGRPSFF. The rearrangement uses TRBV19 and TRBJ2-1; possible D gene TRBD2, 6 bases. The germline V gene has CDR1 LNHDA and CDR2 SQIVND (reference sequence). The CDR3 has 14 residues. The ends were cut back, 11 bases at V and 16 bases at J, with 30 bases in the middle. Using reference TRBV19 and TRBJ2-1 for the parts outside the CDR3, the full variable domain is DGGITQSPKYLFRKEGQNVTLSCEQNLNHDAMYWYRQDPGQGLRLIYYSQIVNDFQKGDIAEGYSVSREKKESFPLTVTSAQKNPTAFYLCAGGELGSGRPSFFGPGTRLTVL.

This clone was seen just once. The chain couples TRBV6-6 to TRBJ2-7; D perhaps matches TRBD2 (7 bases). The CDR3 covers 13 residues. The germline V gene has CDR1 MNHNY and CDR2 SVGAGI (reference sequence). The V and J ends lost 8 bases and 3 bases respectively, with 14 bases between them. CDR3 sequence: CASGRDTYYEQYF. For the CDR3, the DNA is TGTGCCAGCGGGAGGGACACCTACTACGAGCAGTACTTC.

The rearrangement uses TRBV2 and TRBJ1-2, with D perhaps TRBD1 (6 bases). The CDR3 extends over 16 amino acids. Germline assignment: CDR1 SNHLY and CDR2 FYNNEI. V gave up 1 base and J gave up 5 bases, with 17 bases separating them. The CDR3 reads CASSEGRQALKYGYTF. CDR3 nucleotides: TGTGCCAGCAGTGAAGGGCGACAGGCCCTAAAGTATGGCTACACCTTC.

This chain links TRBV5-1 with TRBJ2-6; 9 bases align to TRBD1. This CDR3 region has 16 residues. Germline V CDR1 and CDR2: SGHRS, YFSETQ. Trimming cost V 4 bases and J 2 bases; bases outside gene matches: 4. This CDR3 reads CASSSTGGAGANVLTF. In DNA, the CDR3 is TGCGCCAGCAGCAGCACAGGGGGCGCTGGGGCCAACGTCCTGACTTTC.

V and J are TRBV7-3 and TRBJ2-3, with D possibly matching TRBD2 (6 bases). The germline V and J ends were trimmed by 5 bases and 4 bases, with 13 bases remaining between them. The CDR3 is 14 amino acids. Per germline, CDR1 SGHTA and CDR2 FQGTGA. CDR3 sequence reads: CASSPTGVADTQYF. Here the CDR3 DNA reads TGTGCCAGCAGCCCCACGGGAGTCGCAGATACGCAGTATTTT.

This clone is termed medium-sized. The chain joins TRBV5-1 to TRBJ1-1, with a tentative D call TRBD1 (5 bases). V lost 4 bases and J 1 base, leaving 8 bases between the germline ends. Germline values: CDR1 SGHRS, CDR2 YFSETQ. CDR3 length equals 13 residues. For the CDR3, the DNA is TGCGCCAGCAGCCCCGGACAGAACACTGAAGCTTTCTTT. Translation: CASSPGQNTEAFF. The variable domain in full, with the rest retrieved from reference TRBV5-1 and TRBJ1-1, is KAGVTQTPRYLIKTRGQQVTLSCSPISGHRSVSWYQQTPGQGLQFLFEYFSETQRNKGNFPGRFSGRQFSNSRSEMNVSTLELGDSALYLCASSPGQNTEAFFGQGTRLTVV.

The genes are TRBV6-6 and TRBJ2-2, with TRBD2 identical over 7 bases. The J segment lost 6 bases and the V segment lost 3 bases, leaving 4 bases of the junction unmatched. Germline V gives CDR1 MNHNY, CDR2 SVGAGI (reference sequence). The CDR3 is made up of 14 amino acids. CDR3 amino acids: CASSYSGGAGELFF. The CDR3 DNA sequence: TGTGCCAGCAGTTATTCTGGGGGGGCCGGGGAGCTGTTTTTT.

The J gene is TRBJ2-7, the V gene TRBV13; TRBD2 agrees at 14 bases. The junction had 12 bases not matched to a gene; V was cut back by 5 bases and J by 6 bases. The length of the CDR3 is 17 residues. Germline CDR1 PRHDT, CDR2 FYEKMQ (reference sequence). The CDR3 region is CASSARLAGGRAVEQYF. The CDR3 bases are TGTGCCAGCAGCGCTCGACTAGCGGGAGGGCGAGCGGTCGAGCAGTACTTC.

The V call is TRBV28, the J call TRBJ2-7, with TRBD1 identical over 7 bases. This CDR3 is built from 15 residues. Germline V CDR1 and CDR2: MDHEN, SYDVKM. Losses at the gene ends were 6 bases for V and 3 bases for J; bases not matched to a gene: 11. CDR3 loop: CASSLTGTQHYEQYF. As DNA, the CDR3 is TGTGCCAGCAGCTTGACAGGGACCCAACACTACGAGCAGTACTTC.

The DNA for the CDR3 is TGTGCCAGCAGGCCCCCCGACTCAAGCTCCTACGAGCAGTACTTC. This gives the protein CASRPPDSSSYEQYF. The rearrangement links TRBV11-2 to TRBJ2-7, with D unresolved. This CDR3 comprises 15 residues. Trimming pared 6 bases from V and 0 bases from J, leaving 15 bases between. Per germline, CDR1 SGHAT and CDR2 FQNNGV. Full variable domain (rest looked up from reference TRBV11-2 and TRBJ2-7): EAGVAQSPRYKIIEKRQSVAFWCNPISGHATLYWYQQILGQGPKLLIQFQNNGVVDDSQLPKDRFSAERLKGVDSTLKIQPAKLEDSAVYLCASRPPDSSSYEQYFGPGTRLTVT.

This clone has just a few counts. This chain uses TRBV6-5 with TRBJ2-1, with TRBD2 identical over 15 bases. With 7 bases clipped from V and 9 bases from J, the junction kept 4 bases outside the gene matches. Germline V CDR1 and CDR2: MNHEY, SVGAGI. This CDR3 is 14 amino acids long. DNA of the CDR3: TGTGCCAGCACCCCGGGACTAGCGGGAGGTGAGCAGTTCTTC. Protein sequence: CASTPGLAGGEQFF.

The chain has TRBV6-5 and TRBJ2-1; unclear D gene. This CDR3 has 13 residues. V was cut by 5 bases and J by 6 bases, with 11 bases left in between. Germline lookup yields CDR1 MNHEY and CDR2 SVGAGI. The CDR3 DNA follows: TGTGCCAGCAGTCCAGCCGGCGGCAATGAGCAGTTCTTC. Its translation is CASSPAGGNEQFF.

A single count supports this clone. V and J are TRBV9 and TRBJ2-5; weak D call: TRBD1 (7 bases). Between the trimmed V and J ends, which lost 4 bases and 2 bases, there was a span of 18 bases. Germline CDR1 SGDLS, CDR2 YYNGEE. The CDR3 is 16 amino acids. The CDR3 loop is CASSPGGGTAQETQYF. The CDR3 bases are TGTGCCAGCAGCCCAGGAGGGGGGACAGCTCAAGAGACCCAGTACTTC.

The chain carries TRBV27 and TRBJ1-2; D is undetermined. From germline, CDR1 is MNHEY and CDR2 SMNVEV (reference sequence). The length of the CDR3 is 14 residues. V dropped 5 bases and J dropped 1 base, with 11 bases sitting between them. DNA for the CDR3: TGTGCCAGCAGTCCACGACTGGATAACTATGGCTACACCTTC. Encoded protein: CASSPRLDNYGYTF.

This clone is a singleton in its sample. The chain joins TRBV7-3 to TRBJ2-7, with TRBD1 matching 9 bases. Trimming took 0 bases from V and 1 from J; bases not matched to a gene: 1. The CDR3 is 15 amino acids. CDR1 is SGHTA and CDR2 is FQGTGA in the germline V gene. CDR3 loop: CASSLTGQGSYEQYF. CDR3 sequence (DNA): TGTGCCAGCAGCTTAACGGGACAGGGATCCTACGAGCAGTACTTC. The full variable domain, its missing parts supplied by reference TRBV7-3 and TRBJ2-7, is GAGVSQTPSNKVTEKGKYVELRCDPISGHTALYWYRQSLGQGPEFLIYFQGTGAADDSGLPNDRFFAVRPEGSVSTLKIQRTERGDSAVYLCASSLTGQGSYEQYFGPGTRLTVT.

The chain links TRBV6-5 to TRBJ2-7; 7 bases align to TRBD1. Germline trimming cut 4 bases from V and 3 bases from J; bases unmatched to any gene: 6. The germline CDR1 and CDR2 sequences are MNHEY and SVGAGI. The CDR3 is 14 residues long. The CDR3 nucleotides are TGTGCCAGCAGTTGGGGGCCAGGGGGCTACGAGCAGTACTTC. It specifies CASSWGPGGYEQYF.

The chain has TRBV9 and TRBJ2-7, with D perhaps TRBD2 (5 bases). Germline CDR1 reads SGDLS; CDR2 reads YYNGEE. V was clipped by 4 bases and J by 2 bases, with 16 bases between them. This CDR3 has 15 residues. CDR3 nucleotide sequence: TGTGCCAGCAGCCCTCTCGCGGGTAGCACCTACGAGCAGTACTTC. As protein: CASSPLAGSTYEQYF.

The V call is TRBV11-2, the J call TRBJ2-5; 12 nucleotides align to TRBD2. CDR3 length: 17 residues. The germline CDR1 and CDR2 sequences are SGHAT and FQNNGV. The V segment lost 3 bases and the J segment 5 bases; nucleotides outside the gene matches: 10. CDR3 DNA: TGTGCCAGCAGCTTTTCGACCTGGACTAGCGGGGTCGAGACCCAGTACTTC. It translates to CASSFSTWTSGVETQYF.

V and J are TRBV27 and TRBJ1-1; no clear D. Germline-derived CDR1 and CDR2 are MNHEY and SMNVEV (reference sequence). The CDR3 runs to 13 residues. The V and J ends lost 10 bases and 1 base respectively, with 13 bases between them. The CDR3 DNA reads TGTGCCACCAACGCCAACGGGAACACTGAAGCTTTCTTT. This gives the protein CATNANGNTEAFF.